The 32 T cell receptor beta chains given below trace back to one sample, sequenced in a study of blood T cell repertoires in COVID-19. Only in-frame clones appear in the TCRdb table, and some are missing; sequencing was by immunoSEQ multiplex PCR. Counted here are 150,000 or so clones, 80% to 90% occurring once; the ten biggest clones make up around 4.5%. The sample consisted of PBMCs or T cells enriched from blood (not recorded which). These receptors came from a man in his fifties who had recovered from COVID-19.

V and J are TRBV19 and TRBJ1-2, with D uncertain. V shed 7 bases and J shed 4 bases, with 19 bases lying between them. CDR3 length: 15 amino acids. CDR1 and CDR2 from the germline V gene are LNHDA and SQIVND (reference sequence). CDR3 DNA: TGTGCCAGTACCATGGGTCCGGGGAGCGGCTATGGCTACACCTTC. It specifies CASTMGPGSGYGYTF.

The genes are TRBV7-3 and TRBJ2-5; D may be TRBD1 (6 bases). The germline CDR1 and CDR2 sequences are SGHTA and FQGTGA. The CDR3 length is 15 residues. The ends were cut back, 2 bases at V and 3 bases at J, with 13 bases in the middle. The CDR3 loop reads CASSLRWGPEETQYF. The DNA of the CDR3 is TGTGCCAGCAGCTTACGTTGGGGGCCTGAAGAGACCCAGTACTTC.

The chain links TRBV4-3 to TRBJ2-5; a possible D gene is TRBD2 (5 bases). The CDR3 contains 15 residues. Trimming took off 1 base at V and 0 bases at J, with 9 bases between the two ends. Germline CDR1 is LGHNA and CDR2 is YSLEER. The DNA for the CDR3 is TGCGCCAGCAGCCAAGGGGCGGGCTACCAAGAGACCCAGTACTTC. This sequence encodes CASSQGAGYQETQYF.

The rearrangement links TRBV7-2 to TRBJ2-7; 9 nucleotides line up with TRBD1. The CDR3 is 16 amino acids. Per germline, CDR1 SGHTA and CDR2 FQGNSA. With V trimmed by 5 bases and J by 3 bases, 11 bases remained unmatched. The CDR3 sequence: CASSAGPGTGNYEQYV. CDR3 sequence (DNA): TGTGCCAGCAGCGCAGGGCCAGGGACAGGGAACTACGAGCAGTACGTC.

The V and J genes are TRBV3-1 (or the pseudogene TRBV3-2) and TRBJ2-5, with 8 nucleotides matching TRBD2. The V segment lost 4 bases and the J segment 5 bases; nucleotides outside the gene matches: 6. Germline loops: CDR1 LGHDT, CDR2 YNNKEL (reference sequence). The CDR3 consists of 14 residues. The CDR3: CASSPGPGGETQYF. In DNA, the CDR3 is TGTGCCAGCAGCCCGGGACCGGGGGGGGAGACCCAGTACTTC.

This clone was counted a single time. This chain joins TRBV19 and TRBJ2-7; 9 bases line up with TRBD1. The J segment lost 6 bases and the V segment lost 7 bases, leaving 13 bases of the junction unmatched. The CDR3 consists of 15 residues. Germline CDR1 and CDR2: LNHDA and SQIVND (reference sequence). The CDR3 nucleotides read TGTGCCAGTATCCCCGGGGACAGGGCTGTGTGCGAGCAGTACGTC. It yields the protein CASIPGDRAVCEQYV.

This sequence joins TRBV6-2 or TRBV6-3 and TRBJ2-2; D not certain. The V gene lost 0 bases and the J gene lost 0 bases, with 14 bases spanning the gap. This CDR3 contains 18 residues. Looked up from germline, CDR1 is MNHEY and CDR2 is SVGEGT. The CDR3 loop reads CASSYSTWLSPNTGELFF. The CDR3 DNA reads TGTGCCAGCAGTTACTCGACATGGCTCTCCCCGAACACCGGGGAGCTGTTTTTT.

The chain carries TRBV9 and TRBJ1-1; tentatively, D is TRBD1 (6 bases). Per the germline V gene, CDR1 is SGDLS and CDR2 is YYNGEE. The V end lost 2 bases, the J end lost 5 bases, and 13 bases lay between the germline ends. The CDR3 is 14 residues long. In DNA, the CDR3 is TGTGCCAGCAGCGTTACAGGGAGAGTAACTGAAGCTTTCTTT. Translated, it gives CASSVTGRVTEAFF.

The chain combines TRBV28 with TRBJ1-1; 7 nucleotides agree with TRBD1. Per germline, CDR1 MDHEN and CDR2 SYDVKM. The CDR3 is 14 residues long. V lost 6 bases to trimming and J lost 4 bases; unmatched junction nucleotides: 8. Written as DNA, the CDR3 is TGTGCCAGCAGACTGATACAGGGGAGCACTGAAGCTTTCTTT. This codes for CASRLIQGSTEAFF.

This chain connects TRBV29-1 to TRBJ2-1, with D perhaps matching TRBD1 (6 bases). CDR1 and CDR2 from the germline V gene are SQVTM and ANQGSEA. The V end lost 2 bases, the J end lost 0 bases, and 14 bases lay between the germline ends. There are 16 residues in the CDR3. The CDR3 loop reads CSVEPHTGSSYNEQFF. CDR3 bases: TGCAGCGTTGAACCCCATACAGGGAGCTCCTACAATGAGCAGTTCTTC.

DNA of the CDR3: TGTGCCAGCAGCCGGGGTCTCTCTGGAAACACCATATATTTT. Protein: CASSRGLSGNTIYF. V gene TRBV21-1 combines with J gene TRBJ1-3. TRBV21-1 is a known pseudogene. CDR3 length: 14 amino acids.

This clone was counted a single time. The chain combines TRBV7-3 with TRBJ2-5, with 11 bases matching TRBD2. This CDR3 is built from 17 residues. Trimming removed 5 bases from V and 5 bases from J; junction bases left unmatched: 13. Germline V gene data show CDR1 as SGHTA and CDR2 as FQGTGA. The CDR3 DNA reads as TGTGCCAGCAGCCCGACCGGGACTAGCGGAGCCGGGGAGACCCAGTACTTC. Amino acids: CASSPTGTSGAGETQYF.

The chain joins TRBV6-5 to TRBJ2-7; a weak D match, TRBD1 (6 bases). Germline CDR1 and CDR2: MNHEY and SVGAGI. The length of the CDR3 is 14 residues. Between the trimmed V and J ends, which lost 5 bases and 7 bases, there was a span of 18 bases. CDR3 residues: CASSPPTGLQEQYF. CDR3 bases: TGTGCCAGCAGTCCCCCCACAGGGCTGCAGGAGCAGTACTTC.

The CDR3 reads CASKGAYQRGGEFF. The CDR3 region has the DNA TGCGCCAGCAAAGGTGCCTACCAGCGGGGGGGAGAGTTCTTC. This sequence joins TRBV5-1 and TRBJ2-1, with TRBD2 identical over 10 bases. This CDR3 contains 14 residues. Unmatched junction bases numbered 14, after V lost 6 bases and J lost 14 bases. Germline-derived CDR1 and CDR2 are SGHRS and YFSETQ.

CDR3 sequence reads: CASSLVSVRARGTDTQYF. Here the CDR3 DNA reads TGTGCCAGCAGCTTAGTATCTGTGAGGGCGAGGGGCACAGATACGCAGTATTTT. The chain combines TRBV11-2 with TRBJ2-3, with TRBD2 as a possible D gene (5 bases). This CDR3 spans 18 amino acids. V was pared by 1 base and J by 1 base, with 18 bases between. CDR1 is SGHAT and CDR2 is FQNNGV in the germline V gene.

J is TRBJ1-1 and V is TRBV2; the D is unclear. The CDR3 consists of 14 residues. Germline values: CDR1 SNHLY, CDR2 FYNNEI. The ends were cut back, 3 bases at V and 4 bases at J, with 12 bases in the middle. The CDR3 spells CASSENSGSTEAFF. The CDR3 region has the DNA TGTGCCAGCAGTGAGAACAGCGGGTCCACTGAAGCTTTCTTT.

This chain connects TRBV30 to TRBJ1-2; 10 bases are a match to TRBD1. Germline V gives CDR1 GTSNPN, CDR2 SVGIG (reference sequence). The CDR3 covers 17 residues. V was pared by 3 bases and J by 4 bases, with 14 bases of the junction left unmatched. The CDR3 spells CAWRGTGTGVGLYGYTF. CDR3 in DNA: TGTGCCTGGAGGGGAACCGGGACAGGGGTGGGACTCTATGGCTACACCTTC.

The chain uses TRBV7-9 and TRBJ1-1; D ambiguous. The CDR3 runs to 15 residues. Germline lookup yields CDR1 SEHNR and CDR2 FQNEAQ (reference sequence). V lost 5 bases and J lost 2, with 15 bases in between. CDR3 nucleotide sequence: TGTGCCAGCAGCATCGAGAGTTCCTTCAACACTGAAGCTTTCTTT. It codes for CASSIESSFNTEAFF. The full variable domain, with the rest looked up from reference TRBV7-9 and TRBJ1-1, is DTGVSQNPRHKITKRGQNVTFRCDPISEHNRLYWYRQTLGQGPEFLTYFQNEAQLEKSRLLSDRFSAERPKGSFSTLEIQRTEQGDSAMYLCASSIESSFNTEAFFGQGTRLTVV.

The V call is TRBV27, the J call TRBJ1-4; D uncertain. Trimming removed 5 bases from V and 8 bases from J, with 18 bases in between. Germline lookup yields CDR1 MNHEY and CDR2 SMNVEV (reference sequence). This CDR3 has 15 amino acids. This CDR3 is CASSPKRPGREKLFF. For the CDR3, the DNA is TGTGCCAGCAGTCCCAAAAGGCCAGGTAGAGAAAAACTGTTTTTT.

The V call is TRBV11-3, the J call TRBJ1-6, with 8 nucleotides matching TRBD1. Germline V gives CDR1 SGHNT, CDR2 YENEEA. CDR3 length: 14 residues. Unmatched junction bases numbered 7, after V lost 5 bases and J lost 10 bases. CDR3 coding DNA: TGTGCCAGCAGCCTGGGGACAGGAGGGTCACCCCTCCACTTT. This gives the protein CASSLGTGGSPLHF.

The genes are TRBV5-1 and TRBJ1-1; TRBD1 agrees at 8 bases. This CDR3 is 14 amino acids long. The trim removed 4 bases at V and 5 bases at J, leaving 7 bases unmatched. Germline V gives CDR1 SGHRS, CDR2 YFSETQ. CDR3 sequence reads: CASSQGTGGTEAFF. The DNA of the CDR3 is TGCGCCAGCAGCCAGGGGACAGGAGGTACTGAAGCTTTCTTT.

The V and J genes are TRBV2 and TRBJ2-3; 8 positions match TRBD1. There are 15 residues in the CDR3. V lost 7 bases to trimming and J lost 0 bases; unmatched junction nucleotides: 6. CDR1 is SNHLY, CDR2 FYNNEI, per germline. The CDR3 sequence: CASTGTGLSTDTQYF. The DNA of the CDR3 is TGTGCCAGCACGGGGACAGGTCTTAGCACAGATACGCAGTATTTT.

The chain couples TRBV6-5 to TRBJ1-2; TRBD1 is a possible D gene (6 bases). Germline CDR1 MNHEY, CDR2 SVGAGI. Between the trimmed V and J ends, which lost 10 bases and 8 bases, there was a span of 14 bases. The CDR3 contains 11 residues. CDR3 amino acids: CATYTGSGYTF. The DNA of the CDR3 is TGTGCCACTTACACAGGGAGCGGCTACACCTTC.

The DNA of the CDR3 is TGTGCCAGCTCCCAGGGTCAGCCCCAGCATTTT. As protein: CASSQGQPQHF. The gene calls are TRBV6-5 and TRBJ1-5, with D possibly TRBD1 on 5 matching bases. With 8 bases removed from V and 6 bases from J, the gap between germline ends came to 8 bases. CDR1 is MNHEY and CDR2 is SVGAGI in the germline V gene. This CDR3 has 11 amino acids.

The V call is TRBV5-1, the J call TRBJ2-7, with 11 bases aligning to TRBD2. CDR1 and CDR2 (germline): SGHRS, YFSETQ. J was trimmed by 5 bases and V by 4 bases; bases with no gene match: 11. The CDR3 is 16 amino acids. CDR3 in amino acids: CASSLTPTSGGHEQYV. In nucleotides, the CDR3 is TGCGCCAGCAGCCTTACCCCCACTAGCGGGGGACACGAGCAGTACGTC.

The V call is TRBV4-3, the J call TRBJ2-7; 10 positions match TRBD1. CDR1 is LGHNA, CDR2 YSLEER, per germline. With 3 bases clipped from V and 6 bases from J, the junction kept 20 bases outside the gene matches. The CDR3 has 19 amino acids. CDR3 coding DNA: TGCGCCAGCAGCCACTCCCTCCTCCCGGGACAGGGGATGGGGGGCGAGCAGTACTTC. Amino acids: CASSHSLLPGQGMGGEQYF.

V gene TRBV18 combines with J gene TRBJ2-5, with D hard to call. In germline, CDR1 is KGHSH, CDR2 LQKENI. V lost 6 bases to trimming and J lost 2 bases, with 13 bases between them. The CDR3 sequence is 14 residues long. This CDR3 is CASSLLSEQETQYF. The DNA of the CDR3 is TGTGCCAGCTCCCTTTTGAGCGAGCAAGAGACCCAGTACTTC.

This clone was counted a few times. The genes are TRBV6-5 and TRBJ2-2, with a possible D match to TRBD1 (5 bases). V lost 7 bases, J lost 5 bases, and 14 bases lay in between. CDR1 and CDR2 (germline): MNHEY, SVGAGI. CDR3 length equals 14 residues. The CDR3, as DNA: TGTGCCAGCATTACCCAGGGAAGTACCGGGGAGCTGTTTTTT. Translated, it gives CASITQGSTGELFF.

V and J are TRBV7-2 and TRBJ1-2; weak D call: TRBD1 (5 bases). The germline gives CDR1 SGHTA, CDR2 FQGNSA. Trimming removed 1 base at V and 10 bases at J, with 16 bases between. The CDR3 sequence is 14 residues long. CDR3 DNA: TGTGCCAGCAGCTTAGGCGGCGGGGCAGGGTTCTACACCTTC. This translates into CASSLGGGAGFYTF.

This clone was found once. The rearrangement links TRBV28 to TRBJ2-4; perhaps TRBD2 as D (6 bases). This CDR3 has 12 residues. V lost 9 bases to trimming and J lost 8 bases, with 14 bases between them. Germline V CDR1 and CDR2: MDHEN, SYDVKM. CDR3 in DNA: TGTGCCAGTAGACCCGGGGGAGACATTCAGTACTTC. This gives the protein CASRPGGDIQYF.

This chain connects TRBV7-3 to TRBJ1-6; 8 nucleotides align to TRBD1. V gave up 5 bases and J gave up 7 bases; unmatched junction bases: 7. The CDR3 runs to 15 residues. In germline, CDR1 is SGHTA, CDR2 FQGTGA. Written as DNA, the CDR3 is TGTGCCAGCAGCCTGCAACAGGGGGGGAATTCACCCCTCCACTTT. This gives the protein CASSLQQGGNSPLHF. The entire variable domain, with the rest obtained from reference TRBV7-3 and TRBJ1-6, is as follows: GAGVSQTPSNKVTEKGKYVELRCDPISGHTALYWYRQSLGQGPEFLIYFQGTGAADDSGLPNDRFFAVRPEGSVSTLKIQRTERGDSAVYLCASSLQQGGNSPLHFGNGTRLTVT.

This clone was observed many times. The genes are TRBV5-1 and TRBJ2-7, with 9 bases lining up with TRBD1. Germline CDR1 and CDR2: SGHRS and YFSETQ. V lost 5 bases, J lost 5 bases, and 11 bases stayed unmatched. The CDR3 sequence is 15 residues long. The DNA for the CDR3 is TGCGCCAGCAGTCGTCTTGGACAGGGGTCCAACGAGCAGTACTTC. Encoded protein: CASSRLGQGSNEQYF.